The 5 T cell receptor beta chains below come from one sample, sequenced in a study of identical twins (dated by TCRdb to about 2016). Receptors were amplified or captured by 5' RACE. TCRdb shows the sequencer as Illumina HiSeq 2000. TCRdb ran its own pipeline on the public reads, namely fastp trimming at Q25 and MiXCR clone calling, and kept in-frame beta chains. CDR3 protein duplicates are merged, each entry listing the most common genes and DNA. The table for this sample lists hundreds of thousands of distinct CDR3 sequences; 8.6% of them were counted only once. Approximately 0.96% of the sample is in the top ten clones. The same sample was also studied in work on yellow fever vaccine responses in identical twins.

Sequenced input: PBMCs. All receptors come from a woman between 18 and 30 years old in good health.

This rearrangement joins TRBV7-8 to TRBJ2-2, with D uncertain. Trimming shortened V by 2 bases and J by 2 bases, and 12 bases separated the two germline ends. CDR3 size: 16 residues. CDR1 and CDR2 (germline): SGHVS, FQNEAQ. The CDR3: CASSLRTAVNTGELFF. In DNA, the CDR3 is TGTGCCAGCAGCTTAAGAACGGCCGTTAACACCGGGGAGCTGTTTTTT.

This clonotype turned up a few times. This chain connects TRBV15 to TRBJ1-6; D is ambiguous. Trimming cost V 6 bases and J 9 bases, with 18 bases left between them. Germline V gene data show CDR1 as LNHNV and CDR2 as YYDKDF (reference sequence). The CDR3 totals 15 residues. CDR3 coding DNA: TGTGCCACCAGGAGAAGTGTAGGTACTGGTTCACCCCTCCACTTT. This encodes CATRRSVGTGSPLHF.

The DNA for the CDR3 is TGTGCCAGCAGTTTAAGGGCCGTGGACTCCAGCTCCTACGAGCAGTACTTC. It codes for CASSLRAVDSSSYEQYF. The V and J genes are TRBV27 and TRBJ2-7; D may be TRBD2 (5 bases). The CDR3 runs 17 residues. The germline CDR1 and CDR2 sequences are MNHEY and SMNVEV (reference sequence). V was clipped by 2 bases and J by 0 bases, with 17 bases between them.

This clonotype turned up a few times. V gene TRBV10-2 combines with J gene TRBJ2-5, with TRBD2 matching 7 bases. CDR1 and CDR2 from the germline V gene are WSHSY and SAAADI. This CDR3 is built from 16 residues. After removal of 0 bases from V and 3 bases from J, the junction contained 7 bases not matched to a gene. CDR3 DNA: TGCGCCAGCAGTGAGTCGGTAGGGCGGGGGAAAGAGACCCAGTACTTC. Translation gives CASSESVGRGKETQYF.

This clonotype was detected only a few times. This chain connects TRBV5-6 to TRBJ2-7; D might be TRBD1 (5 bases). The CDR3 is made up of 14 amino acids. V dropped 4 bases and J dropped 2 bases, with 13 bases sitting between them. Germline CDR1 reads SGHDT; CDR2 reads YYEEEE. The CDR3 region has the DNA TGTGCCAGCAGCCCCCCCGACAGCACCTACGAGCAGTACTTC. Translating gives CASSPPDSTYEQYF.